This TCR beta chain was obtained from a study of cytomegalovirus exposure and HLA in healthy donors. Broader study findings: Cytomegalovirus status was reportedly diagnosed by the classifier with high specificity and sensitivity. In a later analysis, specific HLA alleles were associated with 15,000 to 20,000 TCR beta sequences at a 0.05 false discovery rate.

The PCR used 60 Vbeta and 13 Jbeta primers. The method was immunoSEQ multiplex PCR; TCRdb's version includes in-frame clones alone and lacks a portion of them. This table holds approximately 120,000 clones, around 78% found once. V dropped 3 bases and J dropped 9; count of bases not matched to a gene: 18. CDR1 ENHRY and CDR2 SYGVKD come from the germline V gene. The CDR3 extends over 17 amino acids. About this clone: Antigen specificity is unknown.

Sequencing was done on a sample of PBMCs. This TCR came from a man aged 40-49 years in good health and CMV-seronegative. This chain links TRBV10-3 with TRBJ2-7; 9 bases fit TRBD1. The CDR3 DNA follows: TGTGCCATCAGTGATAGGAAGGGGACAGGGCGCGAGTTGGGGCAGTACTTC. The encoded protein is CAISDRKGTGRELGQYF.